The clone carrying this T cell receptor beta chain appeared many times. This entry is derived from a study of T-cell reconstitution after alpha-beta-depleted transplantation in children. This CDR3 contains 16 residues. The V segment lost 6 bases and the J segment 0 bases; nucleotides outside the gene matches: 9. Germline CDR1 reads MNHEY; CDR2 reads SVGAGI. TCRbeta library preparation incorporated unique molecular identifiers. TCRdb fed the PCR reads into MiXCR, producing one record per CDR3 protein. The sample has 200,000 to 250,000 distinct CDR3 sequences, approximately 8% seen once. The chain recombines TRBV6-5 with TRBJ2-3; 7 positions agree with TRBD1. The material sequenced was PBMCs, mostly from graft donor cells, taken 180 days after TCRalphabeta/CD19-depleted stem cell transplant. The clonotype was recovered from a male patient younger than 18 who had a stem cell transplant for acute lymphoblastic leukemia, so the T cells may come from the graft donor. This CDR3 is CASSPLQGSSTDTQYF. For the CDR3, the DNA is TGTGCCAGCAGCCCACTACAGGGGTCTAGCACAGATACGCAGTATTTT.